The 25 T cell receptor beta chains below all came from one sample that was sequenced in a study of radiotherapy plus CTLA-4 blockade in lung cancer. Assay used: immunoSEQ multiplex PCR; TCRdb lists only in-frame clones, some missing. The table lists tens of thousands of clones, around 83% of them singletons. Specimen: peripheral blood, collected from a patient treated with radiotherapy plus ipilimumab. The receptors here all came from a human donor with non-small cell lung cancer whose response to radiotherapy plus ipilimumab could not be evaluated.

This clone was seen a handful of times. This sequence joins TRBV19 and TRBJ1-2; 8 bases agree with TRBD1. Germline assignment: CDR1 LNHDA and CDR2 SQIVND (reference sequence). The V and J ends lost 10 bases and 5 bases, in that order; junction bases with no gene match: 24. This CDR3 is built from 18 residues. CDR3 coding DNA: TGTGCCACCCGACGTCCGACGGGGCAACAGGGGGGGCATTATGGCTACACCTTC. It codes for CATRRPTGQQGGHYGYTF.

This rearrangement joins TRBV7-9 to TRBJ1-2; TRBD1 matches at 9 bases. CDR3 size: 17 residues. V gave up 1 base and J gave up 6 bases; unmatched junction bases: 12. The germline gives CDR1 SEHNR, CDR2 FQNEAQ (reference sequence). The chain's CDR3 is CASSLEGTGQGSDGYTF. CDR3 nucleotide sequence: TGTGCCAGCAGCTTAGAAGGGACCGGACAGGGGAGCGATGGCTACACCTTC.

The rearrangement joins TRBV7-2 to TRBJ2-7; 7 nucleotides align to TRBD1. Germline CDR1 reads SGHTA; CDR2 reads FQGNSA. V gave up 5 bases and J gave up 0 bases; unmatched junction bases: 13. The CDR3 length is 17 residues. The CDR3 nucleotides read TGTGCCAGCAGCCGACTGACAGGGAACCACGACTCCTACGAGCAGTACTTC. It encodes CASSRLTGNHDSYEQYF.

This clone showed up just once. The J gene is TRBJ1-3, the V gene TRBV10-3, with D unresolved. The CDR3 covers 11 residues. Between the trimmed V and J ends, which lost 10 bases and 0 bases, there was a span of 4 bases. Germline V CDR1 and CDR2: ENHRY, SYGVKD. The CDR3 DNA reads as TGTGCCAGCTACTCTGGAAACACCATATATTTT. Protein product: CASYSGNTIYF.

The sample holds one count of this clone. The V and J genes are TRBV28 and TRBJ2-4; 10 nucleotides match TRBD2. The J segment lost 0 bases and the V segment lost 5 bases, leaving 10 bases of the junction unmatched. Germline CDR1 is MDHEN and CDR2 is SYDVKM. This CDR3 comprises 18 residues. DNA of the CDR3: TGTGCCAGCAGTCCCAAATTAGCGGGAGGATTAGCCAAAAACATTCAGTACTTC. It codes for CASSPKLAGGLAKNIQYF.

This chain links TRBV7-3 with TRBJ2-1; no clear D gene. V was shortened by 4 bases and J by 8 bases, with 15 bases between the two germline ends. CDR1 SGHTA and CDR2 FQGTGA come from the germline V gene. CDR3 length: 14 residues. The CDR3 coding sequence is TGTGCCAGCAGCTCTAGTAGCAGCTGGGATGAGCAGTTCTTC. This translates into CASSSSSSWDEQFF. Full variable domain (remainder filled in from reference TRBV7-3 and TRBJ2-1): GAGVSQTPSNKVTEKGKYVELRCDPISGHTALYWYRQSLGQGPEFLIYFQGTGAADDSGLPNDRFFAVRPEGSVSTLKIQRTERGDSAVYLCASSSSSSWDEQFFGPGTRLTVL.

The sample holds one count of this clone. The chain couples TRBV7-2 to TRBJ2-4; D perhaps matches TRBD2 (5 bases). CDR3 size: 15 residues. CDR1 SGHTA and CDR2 FQGNSA come from the germline V gene. V was cut by 1 base and J by 3 bases, with 10 bases left in between. The CDR3 nucleotides read TGTGCCAGCAGCTTAGTTGGGAGAAGCAAAAACATTCAGTACTTC. Protein sequence: CASSLVGRSKNIQYF.

This clone was counted once. CDR3 nucleotides: TGTGCCAGCAGTCCCAGAGGAGGGACCATTTCCTACGAGCAGTACTTC. This sequence encodes CASSPRGGTISYEQYF. The rearrangement joins TRBV28 to TRBJ2-7; possibly TRBD2 for D (6 bases). Germline values: CDR1 MDHEN, CDR2 SYDVKM. V lost 5 bases and J lost 1, with 18 bases in between. This CDR3 is 16 amino acids long.

The chain carries TRBV5-4 and TRBJ1-1; 8 bases are a match to TRBD1. The CDR3 contains 15 residues. Germline V gene data show CDR1 as SGHNT and CDR2 as YYREEE (reference sequence). J gave up 4 bases and V 4 bases, and 9 bases lay outside the gene matches. CDR3 in amino acids: CASSNPDRAITEAFF. The CDR3 DNA reads as TGTGCCAGCAGCAATCCGGACAGGGCAATCACTGAAGCTTTCTTT.

This CDR3 is CASNLGQGVGELFF. The CDR3 DNA reads as TGTGCCAGCAATCTAGGACAGGGGGTCGGGGAGCTGTTTTTT. The V gene is TRBV2, the J gene TRBJ2-2, with 10 bases fitting TRBD1. The CDR3 has 14 residues. The V gene end was trimmed by 7 bases and the J gene end by 7 bases; junction bases not matched to a gene: 6. Germline V lookup: CDR1 SNHLY, CDR2 FYNNEI.

This clone was seen only a few times. This sequence joins TRBV5-1 and TRBJ1-2; D is unclear. Germline V gene data show CDR1 as SGHRS and CDR2 as YFSETQ. The CDR3 is 15 amino acids. The V gene lost 2 bases and the J gene lost 0 bases, with 11 bases spanning the gap. CDR3 protein: CASSFSELANYGYTF. The CDR3, as DNA: TGCGCCAGCAGCTTTTCTGAATTAGCTAACTATGGCTACACCTTC.

The rearrangement joins TRBV7-2 to TRBJ2-1, with 13 bases fitting TRBD2. Germline V gene sequence: CDR1 SGHTA, CDR2 FQGNSA. The CDR3 sequence is 18 residues long. The V and J ends lost 4 bases and 2 bases, in that order; junction bases with no gene match: 8. The CDR3, as DNA: TGTGCCAGCAGCTCCAGGACTAGCGGGAGTAATCCCTACAATGAGCAGTTCTTC. Residues: CASSSRTSGSNPYNEQFF.

The chain joins TRBV10-3 to TRBJ2-5; 12 bases line up with TRBD1. Germline CDR1 is ENHRY and CDR2 is SYGVKD. Trimming removed 6 bases from V and 5 bases from J; junction bases left unmatched: 4. This CDR3 is built from 14 residues. CDR3: CAIRGTGGLETQYF. CDR3 sequence (DNA): TGTGCCATCAGGGGGACAGGGGGCTTGGAGACCCAGTACTTC.

This chain uses TRBV6-1 with TRBJ2-7, with 10 bases that match TRBD2. The CDR3 spans 13 residues. In germline, CDR1 is MNHNS, CDR2 SASEGT. V trimming: 8 bases; J trimming: 4 bases; junction bases outside the gene matches: 5. The CDR3: CASLISGRYEQYF. The CDR3 nucleotides read TGTGCCAGCTTAATTAGCGGGAGGTACGAGCAGTACTTC.

CDR3 in amino acids: CAISGGRSTDTQYF. In nucleotides, the CDR3 is TGTGCCATCAGTGGTGGGAGGAGCACAGATACGCAGTATTTT. This sequence joins TRBV10-3 and TRBJ2-3, with D possibly being TRBD2 (6 bases). The germline V and J ends were trimmed by 4 bases and 0 bases, with 8 bases remaining between them. The CDR3 is 14 residues long. Germline-derived CDR1 and CDR2 are ENHRY and SYGVKD.

Only one count was recorded for this clone. CDR3 coding DNA: TGTGCCAGCAGCAGTCGGACTAGCTCCATCGGGGAGCTGTTTTTT. Protein product: CASSSRTSSIGELFF. The J gene is TRBJ2-2, the V gene TRBV11-3; 8 bases are a match to TRBD2. CDR3 size: 15 residues. The germline V gene encodes CDR1 SGHNT and CDR2 YENEEA. The trim removed 5 bases at V and 7 bases at J, leaving 9 bases unmatched.

This rearrangement joins TRBV6-4 to TRBJ1-5; D remains ambiguous. Deletions cut 4 bases from V and 3 bases from J, with 7 bases between. The CDR3 runs to 13 residues. CDR1 is MRHNA, CDR2 SNTAGT, per germline. The CDR3 spells CASSVEVNQPQHF. The DNA of the CDR3 is TGTGCCAGCAGTGTGGAGGTCAATCAGCCCCAGCATTTT.

The gene calls are TRBV6-6 and TRBJ2-7; weak D call: TRBD2 (6 bases). CDR1 is MNHNY, CDR2 SVGAGI, per germline (reference sequence). Trimming shortened V by 7 bases and J by 0 bases, and 16 bases separated the two germline ends. The CDR3 spans 15 residues. This CDR3 reads CASTRRDVDSYEQYF. Written as DNA, the CDR3 is TGTGCCAGCACCAGGAGGGACGTCGACTCCTACGAGCAGTACTTC.

The V call is TRBV9, the J call TRBJ2-5; 8 bases are shared with TRBD1. Germline assignment: CDR1 SGDLS and CDR2 YYNGEE. The junction had 4 bases not matched to a gene; V was cut back by 0 bases and J by 0 bases. The length of the CDR3 is 16 residues. In DNA form, the CDR3 reads TGTGCCAGCAGCGTAGATGCGACAGGGGACCAAGAGACCCAGTACTTC. This gives the protein CASSVDATGDQETQYF.

The chain joins TRBV6-5 to TRBJ2-7; 11 bases agree with TRBD1. Germline-derived CDR1 and CDR2 are MNHEY and SVGAGI. The CDR3 covers 14 residues. With V trimmed by 3 bases and J by 7 bases, 5 bases remained unmatched. The CDR3 protein is CASSYGQGAGEQYF. The CDR3 DNA sequence: TGTGCCAGCAGTTATGGACAGGGGGCGGGTGAGCAGTACTTC.

The CDR3, as DNA: TGTGCCATCAGCGATGGGACTAGCGGGAGCAGCACCTACAATGAGCAGTTCTTC. Translation: CAISDGTSGSSTYNEQFF. The chain recombines TRBV10-3 with TRBJ2-1; TRBD2 agrees at 14 bases. CDR1 is ENHRY, CDR2 SYGVKD, per germline. The CDR3 runs 18 residues. V was clipped by 6 bases and J by 2 bases; unmatched bases: 9.

The chain is built from TRBV25-1 and TRBJ1-1; D gene unclear. The V gene's germline CDR1 is MGHDK and CDR2 SYGVNS. Trimming stripped 3 bases from V and 4 bases from J, with 6 bases between. CDR3 length: 12 residues. In DNA, the CDR3 is TGTGCCAGCAGTGATTCAATCACTGAAGCTTTCTTT. Protein sequence: CASSDSITEAFF.

The rearrangement uses TRBV2 and TRBJ2-7, with D tentatively TRBD1 (5 bases). Germline lookup yields CDR1 SNHLY and CDR2 FYNNEI. V was clipped by 4 bases and J by 3 bases, with 10 bases between them. The CDR3 length is 13 residues. As DNA, the CDR3 is TGTGCCAGCAGTGCGGACATAGGCTACGAGCAGTACTTC. Amino acids: CASSADIGYEQYF.

The chain links TRBV27 to TRBJ2-7; the match to TRBD1 covers 10 bases. J was trimmed by 1 base and V by 6 bases; bases with no gene match: 6. This CDR3 comprises 15 residues. Germline assignment: CDR1 MNHEY and CDR2 SMNVEV (reference sequence). CDR3 residues: CASREGDRGSYEQYF. The CDR3 bases are TGTGCCAGCAGGGAGGGGGACAGGGGTTCCTACGAGCAGTACTTC.

The chain uses TRBV29-1 and TRBJ2-7; D is perhaps TRBD1 (6 bases). Germline lookup yields CDR1 SQVTM and CDR2 ANQGSEA. V lost 7 bases to trimming and J lost 0 bases, with 13 bases between them. The CDR3 contains 13 residues. This chain's CDR3 is CSAKTGPSYEQYF. CDR3 sequence (DNA): TGCAGCGCTAAGACAGGACCCTCCTACGAGCAGTACTTC.